The 9 T cell receptor beta chains below all came from one sample that was sequenced in a study of neurological immune-mediated disorders. MiXCR was run by TCRdb on the 5' RACE reads, yielding one entry per CDR3 protein. The data show some 89,000 distinct CDR3 sequences, about 4.5% seen once. Time point in this sample: longitudinal time-point 3. Sample: PBMCs. The receptors originated from a woman aged 60 to 75 with multiple sclerosis.

There are many counts of this clonotype. The CDR3 DNA reads as TGTGCCAGCAGCTTAACCGGGACAAAACAAGAGACCCAGTACTTC. It codes for CASSLTGTKQETQYF. The rearrangement joins TRBV7-8 to TRBJ2-5, with D possibly TRBD1 on 6 matching bases. CDR1 SGHVS and CDR2 FQNEAQ come from the germline V gene. This CDR3 is 15 amino acids long. V lost 2 bases, J lost 2 bases, and 12 bases lay in between.

This clonotype was seen at least ten times. The chain carries TRBV15 and TRBJ1-1; weak D call: TRBD1 (6 bases). CDR1 LNHNV and CDR2 YYDKDF come from the germline V gene (reference sequence). Trimming stripped 3 bases from V and 10 bases from J, with 15 bases between. The CDR3 is 13 residues long. The CDR3 sequence is CATSRGDRGGAFF. The DNA for the CDR3 is TGTGCCACCAGCAGGGGGGATAGGGGGGGAGCTTTCTTT.

This clonotype was seen at least ten times. The CDR3 loop is CASRPTGNQETQYF. The CDR3 region has the DNA TGTGCCAGCAGGCCGACAGGGAACCAAGAGACCCAGTACTTC. V gene TRBV28 combines with J gene TRBJ2-5; 7 nucleotides agree with TRBD1. Germline trimming cut 6 bases from V and 0 bases from J; bases unmatched to any gene: 4. CDR3 length: 14 amino acids. Germline values: CDR1 MDHEN, CDR2 SYDVKM.

The CDR3 spells CAAGSANYGYTF. The CDR3 coding sequence is TGTGCCGCGGGGAGTGCTAACTATGGCTACACCTTC. J is TRBJ1-2 and V is TRBV2; D gene uncertain. The V gene's germline CDR1 is SNHLY and CDR2 FYNNEI. This CDR3 contains 12 residues. V was shortened by 11 bases and J by 0 bases, with 10 bases between the two germline ends.

This clonotype was found many times. The chain joins TRBV4-1 to TRBJ1-1; D may be TRBD1 (5 bases). Per the germline V gene, CDR1 is MGHRA and CDR2 is YSYEKL. The CDR3 sequence is 14 residues long. Between the trimmed V and J ends, which lost 1 base and 4 bases, there was a span of 10 bases. The CDR3 DNA reads TGCGCCAGCAGCCAAGGGGACCTCGGCACTGAAGCTTTCTTT. This sequence encodes CASSQGDLGTEAFF.

This clonotype was observed at least ten times. The chain uses TRBV2 and TRBJ1-6; D possibly corresponds to TRBD1 (6 bases). The CDR3 has 14 amino acids. V was clipped by 6 bases and J by 3 bases, with 9 bases between them. Germline assignment: CDR1 SNHLY and CDR2 FYNNEI. CDR3 nucleotides: TGTGCCAGCAGGCGGGACAACTATAATTCACCCCTCCACTTT. Protein product: CASRRDNYNSPLHF.

There are many counts of this clonotype. This chain links TRBV5-1 with TRBJ2-7; D is ambiguous. Germline V lookup: CDR1 SGHRS, CDR2 YFSETQ. The ends were cut back, 0 bases at V and 3 bases at J, with 10 bases in the middle. The CDR3 has 14 amino acids. CDR3 loop: CASSLGPFVYEQYF. The CDR3 DNA is TGCGCCAGCAGCTTGGGGCCTTTCGTCTACGAGCAGTACTTC. Variable domain in full (rest from reference TRBV5-1 and TRBJ2-7): KAGVTQTPRYLIKTRGQQVTLSCSPISGHRSVSWYQQTPGQGLQFLFEYFSETQRNKGNFPGRFSGRQFSNSRSEMNVSTLELGDSALYLCASSLGPFVYEQYFGPGTRLTVT.

Many counts were recorded for this clonotype. The chain uses TRBV5-1 and TRBJ2-1, with 13 bases matching TRBD2. CDR1 and CDR2 (germline): SGHRS, YFSETQ. The CDR3 totals 16 residues. V dropped 4 bases and J dropped 8; count of bases not matched to a gene: 9. The CDR3 loop reads CASSPMTSGGTDEQFF. The CDR3 DNA follows: TGCGCCAGCAGCCCGATGACTAGCGGGGGGACGGATGAGCAGTTCTTC.

This clonotype was seen repeatedly, ten times or more. The chain carries TRBV7-2 and TRBJ1-2, with unresolved D. V lost 6 bases and J 7 bases, leaving 9 bases between the germline ends. The CDR3 is 11 residues long. In germline, CDR1 is SGHTA, CDR2 FQGNSA. Here the CDR3 reads CASSTQFGYTF. As DNA, the CDR3 is TGTGCCAGCAGTACACAGTTTGGCTACACCTTC.